This T cell receptor (beta chain) was documented in a study of cytomegalovirus exposure and HLA in healthy donors. Findings of the study overall: It is likely that the observed cluster of highly shared sequence variants was a sequencing artifact. It has been reported that TCR beta sequences accurately predicted the HLA-A and HLA-B alleles of most subjects.

PCR primers comprised 60 Vbeta and 13 Jbeta primers. The method was immunoSEQ multiplex PCR; TCRdb's version includes in-frame clones alone and lacks a portion of them. The sample has about 180,000 clones, about 80% seen once. Comments on this clone: Antigen: not known.

CDR3 size: 15 residues. Germline-derived CDR1 and CDR2 are MDHEN and SYDVKM. J lost 4 bases, V lost 6 bases, and 11 bases had no gene match. Input material: PBMCs. The receptor was derived from a woman aged 45-60 years in good health and CMV-seronegative. V is TRBV28 and J is TRBJ2-7; 8 bases agree with TRBD2. CDR3 residues: CASSRSGSRSYEQYF. The CDR3 DNA is TGTGCCAGCAGCCGGAGCGGGAGTCGGTCTTACGAGCAGTACTTC.